This TCR beta chain was recorded in a study of blood T cell repertoires in COVID-19 (dated by TCRdb to 2019 to 2021). Describing the broader study: Samples from collaborators originated in the United States, Italy and Spain and spanned both the acute and convalescent phases of COVID-19. The prospective study material was composed of cDNA or gDNA derived from T cells, B-cell-depleted T cells, or PBMCs. Where available, HLA class I and class II types were obtained from metadata supplied by the sample provider rather than from assay-based typing. Samples came from the ongoing ImmuneRACE study (first 160 participants) plus 1,254 subjects from 6 global collaborators. Subjects who had been exposed to COVID-19, were actively infected with it, or had recovered from it provided the deeply sampled blood TCRbeta repertoires that made up the dataset. A de-identified subject ID, COVID-19 status, age in years and sex were almost always included in the sample metadata. The repertoires were released in a freely available public database meant as a resource for research on the immune response to SARS-CoV-2.

The CDR3 starts with the cysteine, ends with the phenylalanine, and has 15 residues. The entry retains the CDR3 DNA only, 45 bases that are in frame from base 1. V and J are trimmed by 7 bases and 2 bases, and the gene matches miss 5 bases of the junction. Looking up the germline V gene (reference sequence) yields CDR1 LNHDA and CDR2 SQIVND. Beyond this particular receptor, the publication reports: The quantity of clinical and demographic metadata differed by source and by participant and was supplied without curation.

Participants in the prospective study were enrolled through a virtual design, were aged roughly 18 to 100 years, and lived in some 24 United States geographic areas. In the prospective study, participants were assigned to cohorts based on the clinical history participants reported in a screening survey and a study questionnaire. In the prospective study, whole blood, serum and a nasopharyngeal or oropharyngeal swab were collected from each participant by mobile phlebotomists. Additional blood draws and questionnaires over an approximately two-month period could optionally be provided by prospective study participants. Prospective study blood samples were shipped either frozen or at room temperature before DNA extraction. A note on this clone: Its antigen remains undetermined. The record has no base qualities; no much larger clone is one base away.

The immunoSEQ Assay, a bias-controlled multiplex PCR, was used to amplify TCRbeta CDR3 regions from genomic DNA. For the original study's pipeline: The number of nucleated cells in each sample was estimated by amplification of reference gene primers within the assay. To quantify the absolute abundance of each unique TCRbeta CDR3 rearrangement, sequence reads were collapsed and filtered. For each sample, productive Simpson clonality was calculated by taking the square root of Simpson's diversity index across productive rearrangements. TCRdb took this table from immuneACCESS and kept in-frame rearrangements with V and J called. Such tables lack part of the clones; where checked against another copy, unresolved V genes explain under half of the gap, and the rest is unexplained. That table gives V, J and clone size, and the DNA gave D and trimming. The table for this sample lists a few hundred thousand clones; about 91% of them were counted only once. 10% of the sample is taken by the ten largest.

The sequence was obtained from a man aged 18 to 29 with acute COVID-19. Recombination connected TRBV19 to TRBJ2-1; 10 bases in the junction line up with TRBD2. Sequencing was performed on PBMCs or T cells enriched from blood (not recorded which). The CDR3 is CASTIGLAAYNEQFF. The DNA is as follows: TGTGCCAGTACCATAGGACTAGCGGCCTACAATGAGCAGTTCTTC.